The 23 T cell receptor beta chains presented below share a single source sample, sequenced in a study of T cell repertoires in cytomegalovirus infection. TCRdb re-called the reads through MiXCR, storing one row per CDR3 protein. Of approximately 700,000 distinct CDR3 sequences detected, roughly a third appear once; the ten largest clones hold around 2.8%. Sequencing input: PBMCs. The receptors stem from a human donor in good health (CMV status not recorded). Some clones in this sample may be carry-over from other donors' samples.

This clonotype was picked up a small number of times. The V and J genes are TRBV7-2 and TRBJ2-3; no reliable D call. Deletions cut 5 bases from V and 6 bases from J, with 9 bases between. This CDR3 is built from 12 residues. Germline lookup yields CDR1 SGHTA and CDR2 FQGNSA. DNA for the CDR3: TGTGCCAGCAGCCCGATGTTGGATACGCAGTATTTT. It translates to CASSPMLDTQYF. Full variable domain (remainder filled in from reference TRBV7-2 and TRBJ2-3): GAGVSQSPSNKVTEKGKDVELRCDPISGHTALYWYRQSLGQGLEFLIYFQGNSAPDKSGLPSDRFSAERTGGSVSTLTIQRTQQEDSAVYLCASSPMLDTQYFGPGTRLTVL.

This clonotype was detected many times. The CDR3 protein is CASSPSNTEAFF. The CDR3 coding sequence is TGTGCCAGCAGTCCATCTAACACTGAAGCTTTCTTT. The chain links TRBV12-3 or TRBV12-4 to TRBJ1-1; no reliable D call. The CDR3 extends over 12 amino acids. V lost 5 bases to trimming and J lost 2 bases, with 6 bases between them.

The DNA for the CDR3 is TGTGCCAGCAGTTTAGGAGGGAACTCTGGAAACACCATATATTTT. Translating it yields CASSLGGNSGNTIYF. V gene TRBV28 combines with J gene TRBJ1-3; D remains unclear. Trimming pared 2 bases from V and 0 bases from J, leaving 8 bases between. Germline assignment: CDR1 MDHEN and CDR2 SYDVKM. The CDR3 has 15 amino acids.

The gene calls are TRBV15 and TRBJ1-3; unclear D gene. CDR1 and CDR2 (germline): LNHNV, YYDKDF (reference sequence). Trimming took off 0 bases at V and 2 bases at J, with 11 bases between the two ends. The CDR3 extends over 16 amino acids. This chain's CDR3 is CATSRDPAAAGNTIYF. CDR3 in DNA: TGTGCCACCAGCAGAGATCCCGCGGCTGCTGGAAACACCATATATTTT. The entire variable domain, with the rest obtained from reference TRBV15 and TRBJ1-3, is as follows: DAMVIQNPRYQVTQFGKPVTLSCSQTLNHNVMYWYQQKSSQAPKLLFHYYDKDFNNEADTPDNFQSRRPNTSFCFLDIRSPGLGDTAMYLCATSRDPAAAGNTIYFGEGSWLTVV.

The V call is TRBV4-1, the J call TRBJ2-1, with TRBD2 identical over 9 bases. This CDR3 spans 16 amino acids. Trimming took 3 bases from V and 9 from J; bases not matched to a gene: 12. The germline CDR1 and CDR2 sequences are MGHRA and YSYEKL. The CDR3 reads CASSHPRAGGALEQFF. CDR3 bases: TGCGCCAGCAGCCACCCTCGGGCGGGGGGGGCCCTTGAGCAGTTCTTC.

The chain is built from TRBV20-1 and TRBJ2-1, with 9 bases matching TRBD2. The CDR3 has 17 residues. The germline V gene has CDR1 DFQATT and CDR2 SNEGSKA (reference sequence). V lost 6 bases, J lost 0 bases, and 12 bases stayed unmatched. The CDR3 DNA follows: TGCAGTGCAGCCCGGGTCAATAGCGGGAGCTCCTACAATGAGCAGTTCTTC. Translation: CSAARVNSGSSYNEQFF.

The chain combines TRBV24-1 with TRBJ1-2; D is ambiguous. Looked up from germline, CDR1 is KGHDR and CDR2 is SFDVKD. Trimming took 5 bases from V and 4 from J, leaving 7 bases between them. The CDR3 consists of 12 residues. CDR3 loop: CATSATSYGYTF. The CDR3 DNA follows: TGTGCCACCAGTGCAACTTCCTATGGCTACACCTTC.

J is TRBJ2-7 and V is TRBV5-1; 12 bases match TRBD2. This CDR3 comprises 16 residues. V lost 0 bases and J lost 1; bases outside the gene matches: 2. Germline CDR1 reads SGHRS; CDR2 reads YFSETQ. The CDR3 DNA reads TGCGCCAGCAGCTTGGAGGGGACTAGCGGGTCCTACGAGCAGTACTTC. Translation: CASSLEGTSGSYEQYF. Using reference TRBV5-1 and TRBJ2-7 for the parts outside the CDR3, the full variable domain is KAGVTQTPRYLIKTRGQQVTLSCSPISGHRSVSWYQQTPGQGLQFLFEYFSETQRNKGNFPGRFSGRQFSNSRSEMNVSTLELGDSALYLCASSLEGTSGSYEQYFGPGTRLTVT.

The chain recombines TRBV5-3 with TRBJ2-1; D gene uncertain. TRBV5-3 counts as an open reading frame of uncertain function. Trimming shortened V by 8 bases and J by 5 bases, and 11 bases separated the two germline ends. The CDR3 runs to 12 residues. The CDR3 nucleotides are TGTGCCAGCAGCGCTAAGAACAATGAGCAGTTCTTC. Its translation is CASSAKNNEQFF.

V and J are TRBV11-3 and TRBJ2-1, with 8 bases matching TRBD2. The CDR3 runs to 15 residues. Germline lookup yields CDR1 SGHNT and CDR2 YENEEA. V dropped 0 bases and J dropped 8; count of bases not matched to a gene: 6. CDR3 loop: CASSLDGRAGDEQFF. The CDR3 coding sequence is TGTGCCAGCAGCTTAGACGGGAGGGCCGGGGATGAGCAGTTCTTC.

The chain is built from TRBV12-3 or TRBV12-4 and TRBJ1-2; possibly TRBD1 for D (5 bases). V shed 6 bases and J shed 4 bases, with 15 bases lying between them. The CDR3 totals 14 residues. The DNA for the CDR3 is TGTGCCAGCAGCGTGGGACTCGGGGCCTATGGCTACACCTTC. It specifies CASSVGLGAYGYTF.

This clonotype occurred a few times. This chain uses TRBV7-6 with TRBJ1-4; D remains ambiguous. Trimming stripped 4 bases from V and 2 bases from J, with 8 bases between. CDR1 and CDR2 from the germline V gene are SGHVS and FNYEAQ. There are 14 residues in the CDR3. The CDR3 spells CASSSRGTNEKLFF. The DNA for the CDR3 is TGTGCCAGCAGCTCCCGGGGTACTAATGAAAAACTGTTTTTT. Combining the CDR3 with reference TRBV7-6 and TRBJ1-4 gives the whole variable domain GAGVSQSPRYKVTKRGQDVALRCDPISGHVSLYWYRQALGQGPEFLTYFNYEAQQDKSGLPNDRFSAERPEGSISTLTIQRTEQRDSAMYRCASSSRGTNEKLFFGSGTQLSVL.

This chain uses TRBV19 with TRBJ1-2; TRBD1 aligns across 7 bases. Trimming cost V 5 bases and J 1 base; bases outside gene matches: 16. This CDR3 region has 18 residues. Germline CDR1 reads LNHDA; CDR2 reads SQIVND (reference sequence). CDR3: CASSVTGTEGSFNYGYTF. DNA for the CDR3: TGTGCCAGTAGTGTCACCGGGACAGAGGGCTCCTTTAACTATGGCTACACCTTC. The variable domain in full, with the rest retrieved from reference TRBV19 and TRBJ1-2, is DGGITQSPKYLFRKEGQNVTLSCEQNLNHDAMYWYRQDPGQGLRLIYYSQIVNDFQKGDIAEGYSVSREKKESFPLTVTSAQKNPTAFYLCASSVTGTEGSFNYGYTFGSGTRLTVV.

This clonotype appeared a few times. The rearrangement links TRBV6-1 to TRBJ1-5; D not certain. This CDR3 is built from 16 residues. The V gene lost 4 bases and the J gene lost 0 bases, with 13 bases spanning the gap. Germline V gene sequence: CDR1 MNHNS, CDR2 SASEGT. CDR3 DNA: TGTGCCAGCAGTGGGAGGCTTCAAAATAGCAATCAGCCCCAGCATTTT. It yields the protein CASSGRLQNSNQPQHF.

The chain combines TRBV20-1 with TRBJ1-3; D uncertain. The CDR3 totals 14 residues. The V and J ends lost 5 bases and 2 bases respectively, with 13 bases between them. CDR1 is DFQATT and CDR2 is SNEGSKA in the germline V gene (reference sequence). The CDR3 nucleotides are TGCAGTGCTCCACTCTCCGGGCCTGGAAACACCATATATTTT. Protein sequence: CSAPLSGPGNTIYF.

This clonotype was counted a few times. The CDR3 loop is CASSPGRQNTEAFF. Written as DNA, the CDR3 is TGTGCCAGCAGCCCCGGCCGACAGAACACTGAAGCTTTCTTT. The chain has TRBV11-2 and TRBJ1-1; D unresolved. V lost 5 bases and J lost 1, with 11 bases in between. Germline V CDR1 and CDR2: SGHAT, FQNNGV. The CDR3 consists of 14 residues.

This sequence joins TRBV6-1 and TRBJ1-1; weak D call: TRBD1 (6 bases). CDR1 MNHNS and CDR2 SASEGT come from the germline V gene. The germline V and J ends were trimmed by 6 bases and 4 bases, with 21 bases remaining between them. The CDR3 is made up of 16 amino acids. The CDR3 here is CASSPLLSGQFTEAFF. The CDR3 DNA reads as TGTGCCAGCAGCCCGTTATTATCCGGACAGTTCACTGAAGCTTTCTTT.

This clonotype was seen a handful of times. The gene calls are TRBV7-2 and TRBJ1-1; 9 bases map to TRBD1. Germline V lookup: CDR1 SGHTA, CDR2 FQGNSA. The CDR3 is 16 amino acids. V was clipped by 5 bases and J by 0 bases; unmatched bases: 7. The CDR3 DNA reads TGTGCCAGCAGCAAAAGGACAGGGGACATGAACACTGAAGCTTTCTTT. Translated: CASSKRTGDMNTEAFF.

Notes on this clonotype: The final CDR3 position lacks the conserved phenylalanine or tryptophan, pointing to a likely read error. The V gene is TRBV7-2, the J gene TRBJ2-1; D perhaps matches TRBD2 (7 bases). The ends were cut back, 6 bases at V and 0 bases at J, with 15 bases in the middle. Per germline, CDR1 SGHTA and CDR2 FQGNSA. The CDR3 contains 16 residues. DNA for the CDR3: TGTGCCAGCAGACCATCGGGGGGCTACTCCTACAATGAGCAGTTCTGC. This codes for CASRPSGGYSYNEQFC.

The chain has TRBV5-1 and TRBJ2-7; 10 bases line up with TRBD2. Germline V gene lookup returns CDR1 SGHRS and CDR2 YFSETQ. V shed 2 bases and J 5 bases; nucleotides not matched to a gene: 4. CDR3 length: 14 residues. CDR3: CASSLAGGHDEQYF. CDR3 DNA sequence: TGCGCCAGCAGCTTAGCGGGAGGGCACGACGAGCAGTACTTC.

For this clonotype: One junction end does not reproduce the germline sequence, and a read error may be involved. This sequence joins TRBV27 and TRBJ2-3, with TRBD2 identical over 9 bases. Per the germline V gene, CDR1 is MNHEY and CDR2 is SMNVEV (reference sequence). The CDR3 covers 17 residues. The CDR3 DNA sequence: TGTGCCAGCAGCCGCTTTTTAGCGGGGGCCAGCGGGGATACGCAGTCTTTT. Its translation: CASSRFLAGASGDTQSF.

A few counts support this clonotype. V is TRBV7-2 and J is TRBJ2-7; 12 nucleotides match TRBD2. The V segment lost 5 bases and the J segment 3 bases; nucleotides outside the gene matches: 2. CDR1 is SGHTA, CDR2 FQGNSA, per germline. This CDR3 comprises 14 residues. CDR3 DNA sequence: TGTGCCAGCAGCCGGACTAGCGGGATCTACGAGCAGTACTTC. Protein sequence: CASSRTSGIYEQYF.

This clonotype was seen at least ten times. The chain links TRBV7-6 to TRBJ2-5, with 9 nucleotides matching TRBD2. Germline V gives CDR1 SGHVS, CDR2 FNYEAQ. The CDR3 is 15 residues long. V shed 5 bases, J shed 2 bases, and the junction held 6 bases outside the gene matches. The CDR3 coding sequence is TGTGCCAGCAGCCGATTCCTAGCGGGACAAGAGACCCAGTACTTC. Amino acids: CASSRFLAGQETQYF.